This paragraph reports one T cell receptor beta chain. These data come from a study of shared clonotypes between healthy human individuals. Sequencing was performed on unsorted PBMC DNA using ten immunoSEQ deep assay plates. Libraries were prepared by immunoSEQ multiplex PCR; TCRdb keeps only in-frame clonotypes and omits some of them. The sample holds about 520,000 clones, 81% seen once. Per germline, CDR1 SGHAT and CDR2 FQNNGV. The CDR3 is 16 amino acids. Trimming took off 2 bases at V and 2 bases at J, with 16 bases between the two ends. The receptor comes from a woman aged 35 to 49 in good health. Some clones in this sample may be carry-over from other donors' samples. The sequencing input was PBMCs. The genes are TRBV11-2 and TRBJ2-7; tentative D call: TRBD2 (6 bases). CDR3 nucleotides: TGTGCCAGCAGCTTATGGGGGGTTGGGGGAACCTACGAGCAGTACTTC. Translation gives CASSLWGVGGTYEQYF.